The T cell receptor beta chain described here comes from a study of T cells after yellow fever vaccination. Overall study: In the case of low-cell-number fractions, SMART-Seq v4 Ultra Low Input was used for preparation. General observations from the study: In post-booster samples, most primary-vaccination clones reappeared (approximately 96% CD4, 88% CD8). Shared CD4/CD8 clonotypes were a small share, likely from convergent recombination.

Researchers made TCR cDNA using 5'RACE template switching, and this step added a universal primer site and UMIs. TCRdb itself ran the 5' RACE reads through MiXCR, one entry per CDR3 protein. Of about 96,000 distinct CDR3 sequences in the sample, 8.9% were seen once. A few counts support this clonotype. The CDR3 totals 15 residues. The V end lost 1 base, the J end lost 0 bases, and 7 bases lay between the germline ends. CDR1 and CDR2 from the germline V gene are LNHDA and SQIVND (reference sequence). This chain links TRBV19 with TRBJ2-1; D unclear. The material sequenced was CD8+ T cells not binding an NS4B(214-222) dextramer, sorted from PBMCs, taken around 14 days after the first yellow fever vaccination. This sequence was found in a man aged 18 to 30 who received the YFV17D yellow fever vaccine. CDR3 coding DNA: TGTGCCAGTAGTATAGCCCCGAGCTCCTACAATGAGCAGTTCTTC. It codes for CASSIAPSSYNEQFF.